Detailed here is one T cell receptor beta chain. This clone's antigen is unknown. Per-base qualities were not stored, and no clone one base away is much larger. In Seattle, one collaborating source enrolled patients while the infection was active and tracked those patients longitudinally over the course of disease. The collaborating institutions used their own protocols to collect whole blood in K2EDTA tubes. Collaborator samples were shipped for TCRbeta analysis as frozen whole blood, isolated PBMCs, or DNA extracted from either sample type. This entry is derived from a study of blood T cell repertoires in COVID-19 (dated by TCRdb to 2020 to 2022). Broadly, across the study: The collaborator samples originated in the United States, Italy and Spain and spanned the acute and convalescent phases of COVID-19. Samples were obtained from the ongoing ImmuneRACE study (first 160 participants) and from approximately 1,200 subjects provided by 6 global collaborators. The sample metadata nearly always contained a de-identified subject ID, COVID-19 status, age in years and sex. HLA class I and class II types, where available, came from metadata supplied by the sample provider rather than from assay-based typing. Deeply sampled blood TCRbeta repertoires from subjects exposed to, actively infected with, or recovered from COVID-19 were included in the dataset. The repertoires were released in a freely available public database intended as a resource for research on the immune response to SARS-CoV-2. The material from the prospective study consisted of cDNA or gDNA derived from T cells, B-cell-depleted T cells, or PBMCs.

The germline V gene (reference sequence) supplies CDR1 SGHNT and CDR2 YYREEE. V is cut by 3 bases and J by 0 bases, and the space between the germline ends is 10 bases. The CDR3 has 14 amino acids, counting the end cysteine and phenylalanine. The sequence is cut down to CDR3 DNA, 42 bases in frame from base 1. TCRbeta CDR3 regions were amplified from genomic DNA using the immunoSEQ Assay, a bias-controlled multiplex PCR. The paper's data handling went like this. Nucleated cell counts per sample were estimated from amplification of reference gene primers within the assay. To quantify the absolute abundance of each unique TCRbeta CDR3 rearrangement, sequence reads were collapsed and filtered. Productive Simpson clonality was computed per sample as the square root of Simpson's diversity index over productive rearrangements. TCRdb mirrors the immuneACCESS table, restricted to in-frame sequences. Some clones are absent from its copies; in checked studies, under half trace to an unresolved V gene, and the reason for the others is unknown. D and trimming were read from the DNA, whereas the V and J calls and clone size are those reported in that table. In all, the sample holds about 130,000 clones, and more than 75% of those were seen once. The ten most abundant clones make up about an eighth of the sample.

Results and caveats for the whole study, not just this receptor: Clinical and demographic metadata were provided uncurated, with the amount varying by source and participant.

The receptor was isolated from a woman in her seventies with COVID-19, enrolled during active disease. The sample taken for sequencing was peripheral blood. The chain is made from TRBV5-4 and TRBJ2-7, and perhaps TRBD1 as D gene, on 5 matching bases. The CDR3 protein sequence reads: CASSWGPNSYEQYF. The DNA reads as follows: TGTGCCAGCAGCTGGGGCCCGAACTCCTACGAGCAGTACTTC.